The entry that follows covers one T cell receptor beta chain sequence. The antigen is undetermined. This specimen comes from a study of beta chain features in type 1 diabetes. Overall study: Age, gender and cell yields were alike across patients and healthy donors.

By way of CD45RO/CCR7/CD25/CD127/CD95/CD27, the CD4+ regulatory, stem cell-like memory, central memory and naive cells were sorted. Sorted populations all exceeded 98% purity. CDR3 size: 14 residues. The germline V gene encodes CDR1 MGHRA and CDR2 YSYEKL. The V end lost 0 bases, the J end lost 2 bases, and 7 bases lay between the germline ends. Whole-study findings and limits: Researchers could not determine here whether HLA type influences TCRB rearrangement.

Every isolated RNA sample was fully reverse transcribed, so sequencing captured expressed TCRB transcripts. TCRdb's table, derived via immunoSEQ multiplex PCR, lists solely in-frame clones and lacks some. The sample has some 140,000 clones; about a tenth are singletons. Sequenced sample: central memory CD4+ T cells from blood. The clonotype was recovered from a man aged 18 to 30 in good health. The chain carries TRBV4-1 and TRBJ1-2; D is unresolved. In DNA form, the CDR3 reads TGCGCCAGCAGCCAAGACCCTAGAAACTATGGCTACACCTTC. This translates into CASSQDPRNYGYTF.